This entry lists 18 T cell receptor beta chains sequenced from one sample in a study of cytomegalovirus exposure and HLA in healthy donors. Primers: 60 Vbeta forward and 13 Jbeta reverse. TCRdb's copy holds only in-frame clones and misses some; the assay was immunoSEQ multiplex PCR. The sample has some 120,000 clones, roughly 80% seen once; the top ten hold approximately 3.6%. The specimen was PBMCs. Receptor source: a middle-aged woman in good health and CMV-seropositive.

DNA for the CDR3: TGTGCCAGCAGTGAAGTAGATGAGCAGTTCTTC. Translation: CASSEVDEQFF. The rearrangement links TRBV2 to TRBJ2-1; no clear D gene. The CDR3 totals 11 residues. Germline V CDR1 and CDR2: SNHLY, FYNNEI. Trimming removed 1 base at V and 8 bases at J, with 3 bases between. Drawing the rest from reference TRBV2 and TRBJ2-1, the complete variable domain is EPEVTQTPSHQVTQMGQEVILRCVPISNHLYFYWYRQILGQKVEFLVSFYNNEISEKSEIFDDQFSVERPDGSNFTLKIRSTKLEDSAMYFCASSEVDEQFFGPGTRLTVL.

V is TRBV28 and J is TRBJ1-2; TRBD1 is a possible D gene (6 bases). The V gene lost 1 base and the J gene lost 5 bases, with 11 bases spanning the gap. Germline-derived CDR1 and CDR2 are MDHEN and SYDVKM. This CDR3 has 14 amino acids. The CDR3 spells CASSLSTGFYGYTF. The CDR3, as DNA: TGTGCCAGCAGTTTATCTACAGGGTTTTATGGCTACACCTTC.

The chain joins TRBV5-1 to TRBJ2-1, with TRBD2 matching 8 bases. Germline V CDR1 and CDR2: SGHRS, YFSETQ. The CDR3 is made up of 13 amino acids. Unmatched junction bases numbered 3, after V lost 5 bases and J lost 5 bases. The chain's CDR3 is CASRLAAHNEQFF. CDR3 sequence (DNA): TGCGCCAGCAGACTAGCGGCACACAATGAGCAGTTCTTC.

J is TRBJ2-7 and V is TRBV15; 11 bases are shared with TRBD2. The CDR3 consists of 15 residues. Germline values: CDR1 LNHNV, CDR2 YYDKDF (reference sequence). V shed 1 base, J shed 2 bases, and the junction held 1 base outside the gene matches. As DNA, the CDR3 is TGTGCCACCAGCAGAGGACTAGCGGGGACCTACGAGCAGTACTTC. Translation gives CATSRGLAGTYEQYF.

The rearrangement links TRBV27 to TRBJ2-7; maybe TRBD1 (6 bases). Germline V gene data show CDR1 as MNHEY and CDR2 as SMNVEV (reference sequence). Between the trimmed V and J ends, which lost 5 bases and 5 bases, there was a span of 13 bases. The CDR3 covers 13 residues. The CDR3 DNA is TGTGCCAGCAGTCTCGGACGGACAGACGAGCAGTACTTC. It codes for CASSLGRTDEQYF.

The chain recombines TRBV7-9 with TRBJ2-3; 7 bases agree with TRBD2. In germline, CDR1 is SEHNR, CDR2 FQNEAQ (reference sequence). This CDR3 is built from 17 residues. Trimming took 5 bases from V and 1 from J; bases not matched to a gene: 12. The CDR3 reads CASSQEKTSSGTDTQYF. As DNA, the CDR3 is TGTGCCAGCAGCCAGGAAAAGACTAGCTCGGGCACAGATACGCAGTATTTT.

Notes on this clone: Other DNA variants within this sample encode the same CDR3. The chain combines TRBV30 with TRBJ1-3; no clear D. CDR1 GTSNPN and CDR2 SVGIG come from the germline V gene (reference sequence). Trimming took 0 bases from V and 4 from J, leaving 4 bases between them. CDR3 length equals 12 residues. The CDR3 sequence is CAWSVSGNTIYF. DNA of the CDR3: TGTGCCTGGAGTGTGTCAGGAAACACCATATATTTT.

This sequence joins TRBV30 and TRBJ1-4, with 7 bases lining up with TRBD1. Germline V CDR1 and CDR2: GTSNPN, SVGIG (reference sequence). V trimming: 5 bases; J trimming: 7 bases; junction bases outside the gene matches: 7. The CDR3 runs to 13 residues. In nucleotides, the CDR3 is TGTGCCTGGGACGCCGGGACAGCTGAAAAACTGTTTTTT. It codes for CAWDAGTAEKLFF.

The V gene is TRBV9, the J gene TRBJ2-1, with 10 positions matching TRBD2. The germline CDR1 and CDR2 sequences are SGDLS and YYNGEE. Trimming at V came to 3 bases and at J to 4 bases, leaving 10 bases not matched to a gene. This CDR3 is built from 17 residues. CDR3: CASSAEPGLALYNEQFF. In nucleotides, the CDR3 is TGTGCCAGCAGCGCTGAACCGGGACTAGCGTTATACAATGAGCAGTTCTTC. Together with reference TRBV9 and TRBJ2-1, the CDR3 gives the full variable domain: DSGVTQTPKHLITATGQRVTLRCSPRSGDLSVYWYQQSLDQGLQFLIQYYNGEERAKGNILERFSAQQFPDLHSELNLSSLELGDSALYFCASSAEPGLALYNEQFFGPGTRLTVL.

Turning to this clone: One end of the junction does not line up with germline, which may come from a read error. The CDR3 region has the DNA TGTGCTAGCAGTCGACTCCTAGCGGGAGATACCGGGGAGCTGTTTTTT. Protein sequence: CASSRLLAGDTGELFF. This chain joins TRBV7-7 and TRBJ2-2, with 10 bases that match TRBD2. Germline CDR1 and CDR2: SSHAT and FNYEAQ (reference sequence). The CDR3 consists of 16 residues.

The chain is built from TRBV28 and TRBJ2-7, with 11 bases matching TRBD2. Germline CDR1 reads MDHEN; CDR2 reads SYDVKM. V lost 5 bases, J lost 1 base, and 19 bases stayed unmatched. The CDR3 extends over 20 amino acids. The CDR3 DNA reads TGTGCCAGCAGTCCTCTTCGGACAGGGACTAGCGGCAAAGATTCCTACGAGCAGTACTTC. As protein: CASSPLRTGTSGKDSYEQYF.

The chain carries TRBV15 and TRBJ1-1; the D gene is possibly TRBD1 (5 bases). The CDR3 extends over 13 amino acids. The germline V and J ends were trimmed by 3 bases and 4 bases, with 9 bases remaining between them. Germline lookup yields CDR1 LNHNV and CDR2 YYDKDF (reference sequence). CDR3 loop: CATSRDIGTEAFF. The CDR3 DNA reads as TGTGCCACCAGCAGGGACATCGGCACTGAAGCTTTCTTT.

The chain links TRBV4-1 to TRBJ2-2, with D perhaps TRBD2 (6 bases). The CDR3 runs 17 residues. V lost 4 bases, J lost 1 base, and 16 bases lay in between. Germline V lookup: CDR1 MGHRA, CDR2 YSYEKL. This CDR3 reads CASSRQRVDRNTGELFF. The CDR3 bases are TGCGCCAGCAGCCGACAGCGGGTCGACAGGAACACCGGGGAGCTGTTTTTT.

V usage is TRBV7-8 and J usage is TRBJ2-5; 10 bases match TRBD1. The J call is in doubt because the DNA end fits TRBJ2-7 better. The CDR3 consists of 16 residues. Germline V CDR1 and CDR2: SGHVS, FQNEAQ. CDR3: CASSTPGQGGTYEQYF. In nucleotides, the CDR3 is TGTGCCAGCAGCACTCCCGGACAGGGGGGAACCTACGAGCAGTACTTC.

This chain connects TRBV11-3 to TRBJ1-4; D is perhaps TRBD1 (6 bases). The CDR3 loop spans 13 amino acids. Germline loops: CDR1 SGHNT, CDR2 YENEEA. Trimming pared 2 bases from V and 8 bases from J, leaving 9 bases between. This chain's CDR3 is CASSLLTGEKLFF. The CDR3 region has the DNA TGTGCCAGCAGCTTATTGACAGGAGAAAAACTGTTTTTT.

The chain links TRBV6-9 to TRBJ2-7; 7 nucleotides agree with TRBD1. The CDR3 covers 18 residues. With 3 bases clipped from V and 3 bases from J, the junction kept 17 bases outside the gene matches. CDR1 is MNHGY and CDR2 is SVAAGI in the germline V gene. For the CDR3, the DNA is TGTGCCAGCAGTTACCCTACATTTTTCGACAGGGCGGACTACGAGCAGTACTTC. Its protein is CASSYPTFFDRADYEQYF.

The J gene is TRBJ2-3, the V gene TRBV18; 8 bases map to TRBD2. The V and J ends lost 6 bases and 9 bases, in that order; junction bases with no gene match: 14. This CDR3 is 15 amino acids long. CDR1 and CDR2 (germline): KGHSH, LQKENI. The CDR3 sequence: CASSPQSGSKDTQYF. The CDR3 DNA is TGTGCCAGCTCTCCCCAAAGCGGGAGCAAGGACACGCAGTATTTT.

CDR3 sequence (DNA): TGCAGCGTGAAATACCGGGAAAATGAGCAGTTCTTC. It encodes CSVKYRENEQFF. V and J are TRBV29-1 and TRBJ2-1; weak D call: TRBD2 (5 bases). Germline V gene lookup returns CDR1 SQVTM and CDR2 ANQGSEA. The CDR3 covers 12 residues. Deletions cut 6 bases from V and 7 bases from J, with 13 bases between.